This T cell receptor (beta chain) originates from a study of cytomegalovirus exposure and HLA in healthy donors. Across the study: The Caucasian-associated ancestry cluster contained approximately 81% of the approximately 400 genotyped donors.

Trimming took 7 bases from V and 0 from J, leaving 11 bases between them. The germline V gene has CDR1 SGDLS and CDR2 YYNGEE. This CDR3 contains 14 residues. Amplification used 60 Vbeta primers and 13 Jbeta primers. Sequencing was performed with immunoSEQ multiplex PCR; in TCRdb, only in-frame clones are kept and a portion is missing. Counted here are around 90,000 clones, roughly 67% occurring once; the ten biggest clones make up 2% to 2.5%. This cohort consisted of healthy bone marrow donors. Unrecorded immune exposure was likely among donors, who were nominally healthy when sampled. The chain has TRBV9 and TRBJ1-3, with D possibly matching TRBD1 (5 bases). The sequenced sample consisted of PBMCs. The TCR originated in a human donor in good health. Here the CDR3 DNA reads TGTGCCAGCGCCACAGGCCTCTCTGGAAACACCATATATTTT. Protein product: CASATGLSGNTIYF. Filled out from reference TRBV9 and TRBJ1-3, the complete variable domain reads DSGVTQTPKHLITATGQRVTLRCSPRSGDLSVYWYQQSLDQGLQFLIQYYNGEERAKGNILERFSAQQFPDLHSELNLSSLELGDSALYFCASATGLSGNTIYFGEGSWLTVV.